Below, 30 T cell receptor beta chains from the same sample are listed, as sequenced in a study of technical replicates of blood from several donors. TCRdb's copy holds only in-frame clones and misses some; the assay was immunoSEQ multiplex PCR. Of 35,000 to 50,000 clones listed, about 96% are singletons. The specimen was T cells isolated from PBMCs. Receptors were obtained from a human donor in good health.

The chain combines TRBV5-1 with TRBJ2-7, with D possibly TRBD1 on 6 matching bases. This CDR3 is built from 13 residues. The V gene's germline CDR1 is SGHRS and CDR2 YFSETQ. Trimming shortened V by 0 bases and J by 2 bases, and 6 bases separated the two germline ends. The CDR3 reads CASSLDRAYEQYF. The CDR3 nucleotides are TGCGCCAGCAGCTTGGACAGGGCCTACGAGCAGTACTTC.

The rearrangement uses TRBV30 and TRBJ1-1, with no clear D. CDR3 length: 12 residues. The germline CDR1 and CDR2 sequences are GTSNPN and SVGIG (reference sequence). The germline V and J ends were trimmed by 4 bases and 4 bases, with 10 bases remaining between them. The CDR3 reads CAWILGFTEAFF. For the CDR3, the DNA is TGTGCCTGGATACTCGGGTTCACTGAAGCTTTCTTT. The complete variable domain, with remaining parts taken from reference TRBV30 and TRBJ1-1, reads SQTIHQWPATLVQPVGSPLSLECTVEGTSNPNLYWYRQAAGRGLQLLFYSVGIGQISSEVPQNLSASRPQDRQFILSSKKLLLSDSGFYLCAWILGFTEAFFGQGTRLTVV.

Details on this clone: Other DNA sequences of this sample code for an identical CDR3. This chain links TRBV29-1 with TRBJ1-3; D gene ambiguous. Per the germline V gene, CDR1 is SQVTM and CDR2 is ANQGSEA. The V and J ends lost 5 bases and 0 bases respectively, with 8 bases between them. The CDR3 consists of 13 residues. CDR3 nucleotides: TGCAGCGTTATCCGGGGCTCTGGAAACACCATATATTTT. Encoded protein: CSVIRGSGNTIYF.

The chain combines TRBV6-1 with TRBJ1-3; tentative D call: TRBD1 (6 bases). The CDR3 has 15 residues. The V and J ends lost 6 bases and 0 bases respectively, with 12 bases between them. The germline CDR1 and CDR2 sequences are MNHNS and SASEGT. CDR3 nucleotides: TGTGCCAGCAGGCAACAGGGACGCTCTGGAAACACCATATATTTT. Protein: CASRQQGRSGNTIYF.

V and J are TRBV30 and TRBJ2-1; D remains unclear. The germline CDR1 and CDR2 sequences are GTSNPN and SVGIG (reference sequence). V lost 0 bases, J lost 10 bases, and 4 bases lay in between. The CDR3 totals 10 residues. CDR3 coding DNA: TGTGCCTGGAGTGTTCGGGAGCAGTTCTTC. It is translated as CAWSVREQFF.

V usage is TRBV5-6 and J usage is TRBJ1-1; perhaps TRBD1 as D (6 bases). The CDR3 totals 12 residues. The germline gives CDR1 SGHDT, CDR2 YYEEEE. V was shortened by 9 bases and J by 4 bases, with 13 bases between the two germline ends. The CDR3 reads CATQGGGTEAFF. CDR3 DNA: TGTGCCACCCAGGGAGGGGGCACTGAAGCTTTCTTT.

The CDR3 region is CASGSGLNTEAFF. The CDR3 DNA reads TGTGCCAGTGGTTCAGGGTTAAACACTGAAGCTTTCTTT. The chain employs TRBV6-1 and TRBJ1-1; tentative D call: TRBD1 (5 bases). Trimming pared 9 bases from V and 2 bases from J, leaving 13 bases between. This CDR3 comprises 13 residues. Germline V CDR1 and CDR2: MNHNS, SASEGT.

The chain couples TRBV13 to TRBJ2-1; D is possibly TRBD1 (5 bases). V lost 3 bases and J lost 4, with 13 bases in between. CDR1 and CDR2 (germline): PRHDT, FYEKMQ (reference sequence). The CDR3 length is 15 residues. CDR3 coding DNA: TGTGCCAGCAGCTTCCTACAGGCGATTTACAATGAGCAGTTCTTC. Its protein is CASSFLQAIYNEQFF.

The rearrangement uses TRBV5-1 and TRBJ2-7; TRBD1 aligns across 7 bases. V gave up 9 bases and J gave up 5 bases; unmatched junction bases: 17. This CDR3 is built from 15 residues. Germline V gene data show CDR1 as SGHRS and CDR2 as YFSETQ. This CDR3 reads CATRLGTASLNEQYF. The DNA for the CDR3 is TGCGCCACCAGGCTCGGGACAGCTTCGCTCAACGAGCAGTACTTC.

The V gene is TRBV5-1, the J gene TRBJ1-1, with a possible D match to TRBD1 (6 bases). CDR1 and CDR2 (germline): SGHRS, YFSETQ. This CDR3 is 15 amino acids long. Trimming stripped 4 bases from V and 3 bases from J, with 16 bases between. The CDR3 sequence is CASSQEPKGDTEAFF. CDR3 bases: TGCGCCAGCAGCCAGGAGCCTAAGGGGGACACTGAAGCTTTCTTT.

The chain combines TRBV15 with TRBJ2-3; tentative D call: TRBD2 (5 bases). CDR1 LNHNV and CDR2 YYDKDF come from the germline V gene (reference sequence). The V gene lost 6 bases and the J gene lost 0 bases, with 7 bases spanning the gap. This CDR3 comprises 13 residues. In DNA, the CDR3 is TGTGCCACCAGTGGCGGGAGCACAGATACGCAGTATTTT. Translation: CATSGGSTDTQYF.

On this clone: Other DNA sequences of this sample code for an identical CDR3. CDR3 residues: CAWSRNTEAFF. CDR3 sequence (DNA): TGTGCCTGGAGCCGTAACACTGAAGCTTTCTTT. This chain connects TRBV30 to TRBJ1-1; no clear D. CDR1 and CDR2 from the germline V gene are GTSNPN and SVGIG (reference sequence). V dropped 3 bases and J dropped 2 bases, with 4 bases sitting between them. The CDR3 loop spans 11 amino acids.

The rearrangement joins TRBV7-9 to TRBJ2-7; maybe TRBD1 (6 bases). CDR1 and CDR2 (germline): SEHNR, FQNEAQ (reference sequence). V lost 5 bases and J 4 bases, leaving 15 bases between the germline ends. The length of the CDR3 is 14 residues. The chain's CDR3 is CASSTTRQGYEQYF. Here the CDR3 DNA reads TGTGCCAGCAGCACTACTCGCCAGGGGTACGAGCAGTACTTC.

V gene TRBV10-1 combines with J gene TRBJ2-5; the D gene is possibly TRBD2 (6 bases). V was pared by 4 bases and J by 3 bases, with 9 bases between. This CDR3 spans 13 amino acids. Germline-derived CDR1 and CDR2 are WNHNN and SYGVQD (reference sequence). CDR3 residues: CASSGGVEETQYF. The CDR3 DNA reads TGCGCCAGCAGTGGGGGGGTAGAAGAGACCCAGTACTTC.

The chain links TRBV10-2 to TRBJ2-3; the match to TRBD2 covers 13 bases. The CDR3 runs 14 residues. The germline gives CDR1 WSHSY, CDR2 SAAADI. Trimming at V came to 8 bases and at J to 3 bases, leaving 2 bases not matched to a gene. For the CDR3, the DNA is TGCGCCAGCCTGGGACTAGCGGGGACAGATACGCAGTATTTT. Its translation: CASLGLAGTDTQYF.

The V call is TRBV9, the J call TRBJ2-1; TRBD2 agrees at 13 bases. CDR1 is SGDLS, CDR2 YYNGEE, per germline. The CDR3 spans 18 residues. J lost 10 bases, V lost 4 bases, and 17 bases had no gene match. CDR3 sequence: CASSLLRTSGSNGNEQFF. Here the CDR3 DNA reads TGTGCCAGCAGCCTACTTAGGACTAGCGGGAGTAATGGCAACGAGCAGTTCTTC.

The chain joins TRBV30 to TRBJ2-5; tentative D call: TRBD1 (5 bases). The CDR3 contains 12 residues. Germline values: CDR1 GTSNPN, CDR2 SVGIG (reference sequence). V was cut by 0 bases and J by 5 bases, with 7 bases left in between. CDR3 in amino acids: CAWSVHRETQYF. The CDR3 bases are TGTGCCTGGAGTGTACACAGGGAGACCCAGTACTTC.

The rearrangement joins TRBV19 to TRBJ2-1; D remains ambiguous. Trimming removed 5 bases from V and 0 bases from J, with 11 bases in between. The CDR3 has 15 residues. Germline V gene sequence: CDR1 LNHDA, CDR2 SQIVND (reference sequence). CDR3: CASSPPLSSYNEQFF. For the CDR3, the DNA is TGTGCCAGTAGTCCCCCATTGAGCTCCTACAATGAGCAGTTCTTC.

The sample holds one count of this clone. The chain recombines TRBV28 with TRBJ2-7; the D gene is possibly TRBD1 (6 bases). Germline V gene sequence: CDR1 MDHEN, CDR2 SYDVKM. There are 12 residues in the CDR3. Trimming removed 5 bases from V and 2 bases from J, with 7 bases in between. The CDR3 here is CASSPGAYEQYF. CDR3 sequence (DNA): TGTGCCAGCAGTCCAGGGGCCTACGAGCAGTACTTC.

The J gene is TRBJ2-1, the V gene TRBV5-6; 9 bases align to TRBD1. Per the germline V gene, CDR1 is SGHDT and CDR2 is YYEEEE. This CDR3 is built from 14 residues. V lost 2 bases, J lost 9 bases, and 6 bases stayed unmatched. CDR3 residues: CASSFRDRVSEQFF. As DNA, the CDR3 is TGTGCCAGCAGCTTCCGGGACAGGGTCTCTGAGCAGTTCTTC.

The chain carries TRBV5-1 and TRBJ1-1; possibly TRBD1 for D (5 bases). Germline CDR1 reads SGHRS; CDR2 reads YFSETQ. Trimming cost V 1 base and J 0 bases, with 16 bases left between them. CDR3 length: 17 amino acids. The CDR3 loop reads CASSLPIVGGMNTEAFF. The CDR3 DNA follows: TGCGCCAGCAGCTTGCCCATTGTGGGGGGGATGAACACTGAAGCTTTCTTT.

The rearrangement links TRBV11-2 to TRBJ1-1; D might be TRBD1 (5 bases). The CDR3 is made up of 13 amino acids. Germline lookup yields CDR1 SGHAT and CDR2 FQNNGV. Trimming shortened V by 5 bases and J by 10 bases, and 17 bases separated the two germline ends. Here the CDR3 DNA reads TGTGCCAGCAGCCCCGAGCGGGGGACGAGAGCTTTCTTT. Residues: CASSPERGTRAFF.

This chain's CDR3 is CASSGTSGRRGVYQETQYF. CDR3 nucleotide sequence: TGTGCCAGCAGCGGCACTAGCGGGAGACGTGGGGTGTACCAAGAGACCCAGTACTTC. The chain has TRBV9 and TRBJ2-5; 11 nucleotides match TRBD2. The CDR3 loop spans 19 amino acids. Germline V gene data show CDR1 as SGDLS and CDR2 as YYNGEE. With 3 bases clipped from V and 0 bases from J, the junction kept 13 bases outside the gene matches.

This clone was picked up one time. The J gene is TRBJ1-1, the V gene TRBV5-4; D unresolved. The CDR3 runs to 14 residues. Germline-derived CDR1 and CDR2 are SGHNT and YYREEE (reference sequence). V was shortened by 1 base and J by 2 bases, with 9 bases between the two germline ends. The CDR3 protein is CASSLPLSNTEAFF. The CDR3 DNA follows: TGTGCCAGCAGCTTGCCTCTAAGTAACACTGAAGCTTTCTTT.

V usage is TRBV11-3 and J usage is TRBJ2-1, with D possibly being TRBD1 (5 bases). The CDR3 loop spans 13 amino acids. Looked up from germline, CDR1 is SGHNT and CDR2 is YENEEA. Trimming cost V 2 bases and J 4 bases, with 6 bases left between them. This CDR3 reads CASSLSGYNEQFF. The CDR3 DNA follows: TGTGCCAGCAGCTTATCAGGGTACAATGAGCAGTTCTTC.

V usage is TRBV2 and J usage is TRBJ2-7; TRBD2 matches at 14 bases. Germline loops: CDR1 SNHLY, CDR2 FYNNEI. V lost 5 bases to trimming and J lost 5 bases; unmatched junction nucleotides: 8. This CDR3 contains 16 residues. The CDR3 region is CASSFTRTSGRNEQYF. CDR3 DNA: TGTGCCAGCAGTTTTACCAGGACTAGCGGGAGGAACGAGCAGTACTTC.

The CDR3 protein is CASSLMGDSSYEQYF. The CDR3 bases are TGTGCCAGCAGCTTAATGGGGGACAGCTCCTACGAGCAGTACTTC. The chain joins TRBV7-3 to TRBJ2-7; 7 bases are a match to TRBD1. This CDR3 has 15 residues. Losses at the gene ends were 1 base for V and 0 bases for J; bases not matched to a gene: 3. Germline V lookup: CDR1 SGHTA, CDR2 FQGTGA.

The chain couples TRBV2 to TRBJ1-1, with D tentatively TRBD1 (5 bases). V was pared by 7 bases and J by 1 base, with 13 bases between. The CDR3 is made up of 14 amino acids. Germline CDR1 is SNHLY and CDR2 is FYNNEI. CDR3 protein: CASTRAERNTEAFF. The CDR3, as DNA: TGTGCCAGCACCAGGGCGGAGAGGAACACTGAAGCTTTCTTT.

The chain recombines TRBV19 with TRBJ2-7, with D uncertain. V lost 3 bases and J lost 0, with 15 bases in between. This CDR3 has 16 amino acids. Germline V gives CDR1 LNHDA, CDR2 SQIVND (reference sequence). The CDR3 DNA reads TGTGCCAGTAGTATTTTTTTGGCCGAAAGCTCCTACGAGCAGTACTTC. Residues: CASSIFLAESSYEQYF. The full variable domain, rest sourced from reference TRBV19 and TRBJ2-7, is DGGITQSPKYLFRKEGQNVTLSCEQNLNHDAMYWYRQDPGQGLRLIYYSQIVNDFQKGDIAEGYSVSREKKESFPLTVTSAQKNPTAFYLCASSIFLAESSYEQYFGPGTRLTVT.

The V and J genes are TRBV29-1 and TRBJ2-7; TRBD1 agrees at 10 bases. The germline V gene has CDR1 SQVTM and CDR2 ANQGSEA. This CDR3 has 16 amino acids. V dropped 0 bases and J dropped 4; count of bases not matched to a gene: 9. The CDR3 DNA reads as TGCAGCGTTGAAGATCTCCAGGACAGGGGGGAGTACGAGCAGTACTTC. Protein sequence: CSVEDLQDRGEYEQYF.